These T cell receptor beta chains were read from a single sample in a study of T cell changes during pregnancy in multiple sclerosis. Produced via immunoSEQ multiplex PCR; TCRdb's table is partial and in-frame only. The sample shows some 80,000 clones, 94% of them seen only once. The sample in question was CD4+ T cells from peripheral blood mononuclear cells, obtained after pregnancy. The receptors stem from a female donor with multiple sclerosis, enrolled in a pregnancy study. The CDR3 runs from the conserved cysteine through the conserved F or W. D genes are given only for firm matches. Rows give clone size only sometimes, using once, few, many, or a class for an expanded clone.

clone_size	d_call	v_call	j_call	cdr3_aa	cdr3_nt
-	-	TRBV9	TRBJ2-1	CASSAPGLGYNEQFF	TGTGCCAGCAGCGCGCCGGGACTGGGATACAATGAGCAGTTCTTC
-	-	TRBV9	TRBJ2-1	CASSDARGFYNEQFF	TGTGCCAGCAGCGATGCCAGAGGTTTCTACAATGAGCAGTTCTTC
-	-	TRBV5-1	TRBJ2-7	CASRRLAGTYEQYF	TGCGCCAGCAGGAGGTTAGCCGGAACCTACGAGCAGTACTTC
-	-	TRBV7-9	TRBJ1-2	CASSLAGANYGYTF	TGTGCCAGCAGCTTAGCAGGGGCTAACTATGGCTACACCTTC
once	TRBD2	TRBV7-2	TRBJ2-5	CASSLRDWASGRQETQYF	TGTGCCAGCAGCTTAAGGGATTGGGCTAGCGGACGACAAGAGACCCAGTACTTC
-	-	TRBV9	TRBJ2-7	CASSVSGERPAEQYF	TGTGCCAGCAGCGTATCGGGGGAGCGTCCTGCCGAGCAGTACTTC
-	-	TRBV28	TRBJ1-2	CASSSVLGYTF	TGTGCCAGCAGTTCCGTCTTGGGCTACACCTTC
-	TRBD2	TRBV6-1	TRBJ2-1	CASSAGLAGHNEQFF	TGTGCCAGCAGTGCGGGACTAGCGGGGCACAATGAGCAGTTCTTC
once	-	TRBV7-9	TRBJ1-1	CASSLADRMNTEAFF	TGTGCCAGCAGCTTAGCAGACAGGATGAACACTGAAGCTTTCTTT
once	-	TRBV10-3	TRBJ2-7	CAISVTAKSSYEQYF	TGTGCCATCAGTGTGACAGCGAAAAGCTCCTACGAGCAGTACTTC
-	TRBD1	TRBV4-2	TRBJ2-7	CASSLGDRDSSYEQYF	TGTGCCAGCAGCCTAGGGGACAGGGACAGCTCCTACGAGCAGTACTTC
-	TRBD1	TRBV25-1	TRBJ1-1	CASRGDRGNTEAFF	TGTGCCAGCAGGGGAGACAGGGGGAACACTGAAGCTTTCTTT
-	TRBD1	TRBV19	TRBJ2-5	CASSVRTGVQETQYF	TGTGCCAGTAGTGTCCGGACAGGGGTCCAAGAGACCCAGTACTTC
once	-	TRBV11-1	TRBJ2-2	CASSNANRDTGELFF	TGTGCCAGCAGCAACGCCAACAGAGACACCGGGGAGCTGTTTTTT
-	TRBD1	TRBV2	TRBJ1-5	CASQQGSSNQPQHF	TGTGCCAGCCAACAGGGGTCTAGCAATCAGCCCCAGCATTTT
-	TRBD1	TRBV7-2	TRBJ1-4	CASSTGQGQGEKLFF	TGTGCCAGCAGCACCGGACAGGGCCAGGGTGAAAAACTGTTTTTT
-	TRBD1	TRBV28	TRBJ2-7	CASLGTGPYEQYF	TGTGCCAGCCTAGGGACAGGGCCTTACGAGCAGTACTTC
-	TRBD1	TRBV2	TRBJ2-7	CASSERQGKVEQYF	TGTGCCAGCAGTGAGCGACAGGGGAAAGTCGAGCAGTACTTC
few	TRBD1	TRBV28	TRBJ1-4	CASSFFSGQESF	TGTGCCAGCAGCTTTTTCTCCGGACAGGAGAGTTTT
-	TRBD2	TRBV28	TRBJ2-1	CASSVDKVSGRGDNEQFF	TGTGCCAGCAGTGTCGACAAGGTTAGCGGGAGAGGGGACAATGAGCAGTTCTTC
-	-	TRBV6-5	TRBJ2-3	CASSYTGEGTDTQYF	TGTGCCAGCAGTTACACGGGAGAGGGGACAGATACGCAGTATTTT
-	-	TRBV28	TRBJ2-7	CASSRQIPYEQYF	TGTGCCAGCAGCCGACAGATACCCTACGAGCAGTACTTC
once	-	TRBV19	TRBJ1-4	CASSTTGRATNEKLFF	TGTGCCAGTAGTACCACAGGGAGAGCAACTAATGAAAAACTGTTTTTT
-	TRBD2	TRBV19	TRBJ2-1	CASSITAGDSVSYNEQFF	TGTGCCAGTAGTATTACCGCGGGGGACTCTGTATCCTACAATGAGCAGTTCTTC
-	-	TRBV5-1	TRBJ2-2	CASSFSVFNTGELFF	TGCGCCAGCAGCTTTTCCGTATTTAACACCGGGGAGCTGTTTTTT
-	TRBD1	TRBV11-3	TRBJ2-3	CASSRQGDSTDTQYF	TGTGCCAGCAGCCGACAGGGCGATAGCACAGATACGCAGTATTTT
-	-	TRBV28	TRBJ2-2	CASSFPGATGELFF	TGTGCCAGCAGTTTTCCGGGAGCCACCGGGGAGCTGTTTTTT
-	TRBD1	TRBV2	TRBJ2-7	CASSVGTGGFYEQYF	TGCGCCAGCAGTGTAGGTACAGGGGGCTTCTACGAGCAGTACTTC
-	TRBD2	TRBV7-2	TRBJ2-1	CASSFGASGRANEQFF	TGTGCCAGCAGCTTCGGGGCTAGCGGGAGGGCGAATGAGCAGTTCTTC
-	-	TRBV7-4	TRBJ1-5	CASSHTTGEYQPQHF	TGTGCCAGCAGCCACACGACAGGAGAGTATCAGCCCCAGCATTTT
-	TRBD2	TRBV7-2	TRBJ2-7	CASKSGRLGEQYF	TGTGCCAGCAAGAGCGGGAGGCTAGGCGAGCAGTACTTC
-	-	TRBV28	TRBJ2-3	CASSFRAVGADTQYF	TGTGCCAGCAGTTTTCGAGCGGTCGGAGCAGATACGCAGTATTTT
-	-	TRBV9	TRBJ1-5	CASSVGAGADQPQHF	TGTGCCAGCAGCGTAGGGGCAGGGGCGGACCAGCCCCAGCATTTT
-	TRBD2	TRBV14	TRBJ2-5	CASLIRAGGLRETQYF	TGTGCCAGCCTAATAAGGGCGGGAGGTCTCAGAGAGACCCAGTACTTC
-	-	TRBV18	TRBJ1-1	CASSPAGGVNTEAFF	TGTGCCAGCTCACCAGCCGGGGGGGTGAACACTGAAGCTTTCTTT
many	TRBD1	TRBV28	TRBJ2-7	CASSLRGIGTGGGKQYF	TGTGCCAGCAGCCTGCGGGGCATCGGGACAGGGGGCGGGAAGCAGTACTTC
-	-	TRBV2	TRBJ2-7	CASTDPGSWGQGEQYF	TGTGCCAGCACCGACCCCGGGTCGTGGGGGCAGGGCGAGCAGTACTTC
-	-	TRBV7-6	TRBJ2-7	CASSLALSYEQYF	TGTGCCAGCAGCTTAGCTCTCAGCTACGAGCAGTACTTC
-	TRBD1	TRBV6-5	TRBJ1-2	CASRPQGAKGYTF	TGTGCCAGCAGACCCCAGGGGGCTAAGGGCTACACCTTC
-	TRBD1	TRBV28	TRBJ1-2	CASSGQGAFGYTF	TGTGCCAGCAGTGGACAGGGGGCGTTTGGCTACACCTTC
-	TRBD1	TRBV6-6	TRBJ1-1	CASSYSQGAANTEAFF	TGTGCCAGCAGTTACTCCCAGGGGGCAGCGAACACTGAAGCTTTCTTT
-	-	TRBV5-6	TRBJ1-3	CASSLVDFNTIYF	TGTGCCAGCAGCTTGGTGGACTTCAACACCATATATTTT
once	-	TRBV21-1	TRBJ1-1	CASSKCRGANTEAFF	TGTGCCAGCAGCAAATGCAGGGGAGCGAACACTGAAGCTTTCTTT
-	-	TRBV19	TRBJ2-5	CASRNGEAGETQYF	TGTGCCAGTAGGAACGGCGAGGCAGGGGAGACCCAGTACTTC
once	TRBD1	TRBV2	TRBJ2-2	CASSEARGQSTGELFF	TGTGCCAGCAGTGAAGCCCGGGGACAGTCCACCGGGGAGCTGTTTTTT
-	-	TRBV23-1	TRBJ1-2	CASSQSPWGVLGGYTF	TGCGCCAGCAGTCAATCCCCGTGGGGGGTATTGGGAGGCTACACCTTC
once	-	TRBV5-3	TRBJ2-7	CARSLKLPLYEQYF	TGTGCCAGAAGCTTGAAGTTGCCACTCTACGAGCAGTACTTC